Below, one TCR beta chain is given with its context. No antigen is known for it. The sample comes from a study of T cell responses to AZD1222 COVID-19 vaccine. Whole-study results and caveats: Sampling that yielded the repertoires occurred only after the peak T cell response. The donor group comprised mostly white British people and more females; the analysis possibly underestimated clonal diversity.

V was trimmed by 0 bases and J by 3 bases, leaving 9 bases between them. CDR1 is SGHRS and CDR2 is YFSETQ in the germline V gene. The CDR3 length is 14 residues. Data came from immunoSEQ multiplex PCR; TCRdb stores just in-frame clones and leaves some out. This table holds about 180,000 clones, approximately 86% found once. The source is an adult in good health. This specimen was peripheral blood, taken on day 0 of AZD1222 vaccination. The gene calls are TRBV5-1 and TRBJ1-1; no clear D. The CDR3 DNA sequence: TGCGCCAGCAGCTTGGTAATACGGGACACTGAAGCTTTCTTT. Its translation: CASSLVIRDTEAFF.